This is a list of T cell receptor beta chains from one sample in a study of radiation and T cells in renal cell carcinoma. Libraries were prepared by immunoSEQ multiplex PCR; TCRdb keeps only in-frame clonotypes and omits some of them. The sample holds roughly 130,000 clones, approximately 80% seen once. Here the sequenced sample was blood, taken from a patient whose treatment included radiotherapy and nephrectomy. These receptors originate from a woman in her sixties with renal cell carcinoma. Both conserved end residues are part of each CDR3. D genes are given only for firm matches. The size of a clone is reported for some rows only, either as once, few or many, or as a class for expanded clones.

CASSAGGVGETQYF,TGTGCCAGCAGCGCCGGTGGTGTTGGGGAGACCCAGTACTTC,TRBJ2-5,TRBV11-3,-,-
CASSVAGGGVPLHF,TGTGCCAGCAGCGTAGCCGGAGGGGGAGTACCCCTCCACTTT,TRBJ1-6,TRBV9,-,-
CASSLWGRGSNTEAFF,TGTGCCAGCAGTTTATGGGGCAGGGGGTCTAACACTGAAGCTTTCTTT,TRBJ1-1,TRBV27,TRBD1,-
CASSVGDRAGNTIYF,TGTGCCAGCAGCGTAGGGGACAGGGCTGGAAACACCATATATTTT,TRBJ1-3,TRBV9,TRBD1,many
CASSSRGLDTEAFF,TGTGCCAGCAGCTCCAGGGGGCTGGACACTGAAGCTTTCTTT,TRBJ1-1,TRBV7-2,TRBD1,-
CSVGGIMKPSNEQFF,TGCAGCGTTGGGGGGATTATGAAACCTTCTAATGAGCAGTTCTTC,TRBJ2-1,TRBV29-1,-,-
CASSLVRLRPQHF,TGTGCCAGCAGCCTAGTTCGGCTACGGCCCCAGCATTTT,TRBJ1-5,TRBV28,-,-
CASSHRGYEQYF,TGCGCCAGCAGCCACAGGGGTTACGAGCAGTACTTC,TRBJ2-7,TRBV5-1,TRBD1,-
CASSQQTGANYGYTF,TGCGCCAGCAGCCAGCAGACAGGTGCTAACTATGGCTACACCTTC,TRBJ1-2,TRBV4-1,-,-
CASNRGVMNTEAFF,TGTGCCAGTAACAGGGGGGTAATGAACACTGAAGCTTTCTTT,TRBJ1-1,TRBV19,TRBD1,-
CASSLGSYSGNTIYF,TGTGCCAGCAGCCTAGGCTCTTACTCTGGAAACACCATATATTTT,TRBJ1-3,TRBV2,-,-
CASSTLLPVRASPLHF,TGTGCCAGCAGCACCCTCTTACCAGTGAGGGCTTCACCCCTCCACTTT,TRBJ1-6,TRBV21-1,-,-
CASSTGTTGTDTQYF,TGCGCCAGCAGCACCGGGACTACTGGCACAGATACGCAGTATTTT,TRBJ2-3,TRBV5-1,TRBD2,-
CASGSGLENDEQFF,TGTGCCAGCGGCTCGGGACTAGAGAATGATGAGCAGTTCTTC,TRBJ2-1,TRBV28,TRBD2,-
CASSLAAGGGDTQYF,TGCGCCAGCAGCTTGGCGGCGGGGGGCGGAGATACGCAGTATTTT,TRBJ2-3,TRBV5-1,TRBD2,-
CASSYSGRAGSPLHF,TGTGCCAGCAGTTACTCGGGCAGGGCGGGTTCACCCCTCCACTTT,TRBJ1-6,TRBV6-5,-,-
CASSTGRGEWETQYF,TGTGCCAGTAGTACAGGACGGGGGGAGTGGGAGACCCAGTACTTC,TRBJ2-5,TRBV19,TRBD2,-
CASNSHVGEKLFF,TGTGCCAGCAACAGTCATGTGGGGGAAAAACTGTTTTTT,TRBJ1-4,TRBV28,-,-
CASSLEELSSSYEQYF,TGCGCCAGCAGCTTGGAGGAGCTATCCAGCTCCTACGAGCAGTACTTC,TRBJ2-7,TRBV5-1,-,-
CASSLGQGPYGYTF,TGTGCCAGCAGCTTGGGCCAGGGCCCCTATGGCTACACCTTC,TRBJ1-2,TRBV7-9,-,-
CASSPGDRSYEQYF,TGTGCCAGCAGCCCCGGGGACAGATCCTACGAGCAGTACTTC,TRBJ2-7,TRBV5-4,TRBD1,-
CASSLSAGYTEAFF,TGTGCCAGCAGTTTATCGGCAGGCTACACTGAAGCTTTCTTT,TRBJ1-1,TRBV28,-,-
CASSSGQGYRNTIYF,TGTGCCAGCAGCTCCGGACAGGGCTACAGAAACACCATATATTTT,TRBJ1-3,TRBV11-3,TRBD1,-
CASSENRGYQETQYF,TGTGCCAGCAGTGAAAATAGGGGCTACCAAGAGACCCAGTACTTC,TRBJ2-5,TRBV6-1,-,few
CASSQRRLAVDIIDTQYF,TGCGCCAGCAGTCAACGCAGACTAGCGGTAGATATAATAGATACGCAGTATTTT,TRBJ2-3,TRBV23-1,TRBD2,-
CASSQGDRAQETQYF,TGCGCCAGCAGCCAAGGGGACAGGGCTCAGGAGACCCAGTACTTC,TRBJ2-5,TRBV4-1,TRBD1,-
CASSGGREQYF,TGTGCCAGCAGTGGGGGGCGCGAGCAGTACTTC,TRBJ2-7,TRBV6-1,-,-
CASRGLNSYEQYF,TGTGCCAGCAGAGGACTGAACTCCTACGAGCAGTACTTC,TRBJ2-7,TRBV6-6,-,-
CASSPLGTGGETQYF,TGCGCCAGCAGCCCCCTAGGGACAGGGGGAGAGACCCAGTACTTC,TRBJ2-5,TRBV5-1,TRBD1,few
CASSRTDGNEKLFF,TGTGCCAGCAGCCGAACCGACGGTAATGAAAAACTGTTTTTT,TRBJ1-4,TRBV7-9,-,-
CASRDSQVGTEAFF,TGTGCCAGCAGAGACAGTCAAGTAGGCACTGAAGCTTTCTTT,TRBJ1-1,TRBV2,-,-
CASSKEQGQPQHF,TGTGCCAGCAGTAAGGAACAGGGACAGCCCCAGCATTTT,TRBJ1-5,TRBV6-4,-,-
CASSIPGLGRETQYF,TGTGCCAGTAGTATACCCGGACTGGGGCGAGAGACCCAGTACTTC,TRBJ2-5,TRBV19,-,once
CASSVGTGSPLHF,TGTGCCAGCAGCGTAGGGACAGGTTCACCCCTCCACTTT,TRBJ1-6,TRBV9,TRBD1,few
CASSIDSGGGTGELFF,TGTGCCAGTAGTATAGACAGCGGGGGAGGTACCGGGGAGCTGTTTTTT,TRBJ2-2,TRBV19,TRBD2,-
CASSHPDGSMNTEAFF,TGTGCCAGCAGCCACCCGGACGGGTCCATGAACACTGAAGCTTTCTTT,TRBJ1-1,TRBV14,-,-